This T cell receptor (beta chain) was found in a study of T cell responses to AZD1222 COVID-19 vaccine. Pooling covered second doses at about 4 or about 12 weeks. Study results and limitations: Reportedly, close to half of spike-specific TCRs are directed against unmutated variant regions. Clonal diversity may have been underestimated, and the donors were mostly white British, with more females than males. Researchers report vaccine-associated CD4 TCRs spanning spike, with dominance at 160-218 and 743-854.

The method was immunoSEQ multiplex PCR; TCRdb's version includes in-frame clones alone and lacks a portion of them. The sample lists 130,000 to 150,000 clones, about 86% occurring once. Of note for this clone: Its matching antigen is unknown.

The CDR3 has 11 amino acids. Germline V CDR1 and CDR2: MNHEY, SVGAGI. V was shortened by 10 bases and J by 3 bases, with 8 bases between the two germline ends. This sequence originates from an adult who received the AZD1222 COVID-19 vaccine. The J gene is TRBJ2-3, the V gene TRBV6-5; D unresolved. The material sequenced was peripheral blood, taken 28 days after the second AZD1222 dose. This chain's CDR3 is CATHWTDTQYF. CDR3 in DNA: TGTGCCACCCACTGGACAGATACGCAGTATTTT.